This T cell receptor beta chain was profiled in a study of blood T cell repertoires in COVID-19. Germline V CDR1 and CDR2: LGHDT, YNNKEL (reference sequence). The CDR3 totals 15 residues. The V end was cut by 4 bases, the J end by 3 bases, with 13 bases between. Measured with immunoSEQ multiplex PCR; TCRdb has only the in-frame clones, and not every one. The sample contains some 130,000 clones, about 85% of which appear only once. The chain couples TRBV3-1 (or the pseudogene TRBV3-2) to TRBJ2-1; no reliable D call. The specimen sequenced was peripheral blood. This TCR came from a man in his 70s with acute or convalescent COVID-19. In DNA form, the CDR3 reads TGTGCCAGCAGCCTACCCCGGCGAGGCTACAATGAGCAGTTCTTC. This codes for CASSLPRRGYNEQFF.